A single sample is the source of the 21 T cell receptor beta chains below, sequenced in a study of spatial heterogeneity in lung cancer. These receptors are not linked to any known antigen. Whole-study results and caveats: The study found that expanded intratumoral alpha and beta TCR counts tracked tumor mutation counts.

Time point of the sample: sample taken at primary tumor resection. TCRdb redid the calling of the 5' RACE reads with MiXCR, one entry per CDR3 protein. The table lists around 95,000 distinct CDR3 sequences, 3.5% to 5% of them singletons. The sequences come from lung tumor tissue, collected at surgery. These receptors were taken from a male donor with early-stage non-small cell lung cancer.

As for this clonotype: This likely stems from a read error, as it lies one base from a far larger clone. The rearrangement joins TRBV9 to TRBJ2-3, with unresolved D. Germline lookup yields CDR1 SGDLS and CDR2 YYNGEE. Deletions cut 4 bases from V and 5 bases from J, with 5 bases between. This CDR3 contains 11 residues. CDR3 loop: CASSIGDTQYF. The CDR3 bases are TGTGCCAGCAGCATCGGAGATACGCAGTATTTT.

The V gene is TRBV11-2, the J gene TRBJ2-5; TRBD1 might be the D (6 bases). Trimming pared 5 bases from V and 2 bases from J, leaving 18 bases between. From germline, CDR1 is SGHAT and CDR2 FQNNGV. The CDR3 covers 16 residues. DNA for the CDR3: TGTGCCAGCAGCCCCAACGACAGGATCCTGCAAGAGACCCAGTACTTC. Translated, it gives CASSPNDRILQETQYF.

This clonotype was recorded at least ten times. The chain uses TRBV28 and TRBJ1-1; D is unclear. The CDR3 contains 18 residues. V was pared by 3 bases and J by 7 bases, with 27 bases between. Germline V lookup: CDR1 MDHEN, CDR2 SYDVKM. CDR3 in amino acids: CASSFPRTELHLDLEAFF. CDR3 in DNA: TGTGCCAGCAGTTTTCCCAGAACGGAATTACATTTGGACCTTGAAGCTTTCTTT.

This clonotype has a count of ten or more. Written as DNA, the CDR3 is TGTGCCAGCAGCCGGGGGTTACTCAATTCACCCCTCCACTTT. It specifies CASSRGLLNSPLHF. V gene TRBV27 combines with J gene TRBJ1-6; TRBD1 might be the D (5 bases). Trimming cost V 6 bases and J 7 bases, with 13 bases left between them. Looked up from germline, CDR1 is MNHEY and CDR2 is SMNVEV (reference sequence). This CDR3 has 14 amino acids.

This clonotype has a count of ten or more. V is TRBV6-5 and J is TRBJ2-1, with D unclear. The CDR3 has 11 residues. In germline, CDR1 is MNHEY, CDR2 SVGAGI. V lost 6 bases, J lost 10 bases, and 10 bases lay in between. CDR3 protein: CASSRPGEQFF. In DNA, the CDR3 is TGTGCCAGCAGCCGTCCGGGCGAGCAGTTCTTC.

This clonotype was seen at least ten times. V is TRBV2 and J is TRBJ2-5; D perhaps matches TRBD1 (5 bases). The V end lost 6 bases, the J end lost 2 bases, and 13 bases lay between the germline ends. Germline V gene sequence: CDR1 SNHLY, CDR2 FYNNEI. The CDR3 loop spans 14 amino acids. Here the CDR3 DNA reads TGTGCCAGCAGACAGGAGAATCGGCAAGAGACCCAGTACTTC. It yields the protein CASRQENRQETQYF.

Many counts were recorded for this clonotype. The chain uses TRBV7-8 and TRBJ2-2; TRBD1 is a possible D gene (6 bases). Deletions cut 2 bases from V and 5 bases from J, with 12 bases between. The V gene's germline CDR1 is SGHVS and CDR2 FQNEAQ. This CDR3 spans 15 amino acids. The CDR3 is CASSLRGGRTGELFF. In DNA, the CDR3 is TGTGCCAGCAGCTTAAGAGGGGGACGGACCGGGGAGCTGTTTTTT.

This clonotype was detected many times. This chain joins TRBV27 and TRBJ1-2; D ambiguous. V was shortened by 2 bases and J by 6 bases, with 10 bases between the two germline ends. Germline values: CDR1 MNHEY, CDR2 SMNVEV (reference sequence). The CDR3 consists of 13 residues. CDR3 sequence: CASSLMYGDGYTF. In nucleotides, the CDR3 is TGTGCCAGCAGTTTAATGTATGGCGATGGCTACACCTTC.

This clonotype came up many times. CDR3 sequence reads: CASSFFPGLAYEQFF. CDR3 coding DNA: TGTGCCAGCAGTTTTTTCCCGGGACTAGCGTATGAGCAGTTCTTC. The V call is TRBV5-6, the J call TRBJ2-1; 10 bases align to TRBD2. Germline values: CDR1 SGHDT, CDR2 YYEEEE. This CDR3 is built from 15 residues. The trim removed 5 bases at V and 8 bases at J, leaving 10 bases unmatched. The full variable domain, its missing parts supplied by reference TRBV5-6 and TRBJ2-1, is DAGVTQSPTHLIKTRGQQVTLRCSPKSGHDTVSWYQQALGQGPQFIFQYYEEEERQRGNFPDRFSGHQFPNYSSELNVNALLLGDSALYLCASSFFPGLAYEQFFGPGTRLTVL.

This clonotype was counted at least ten times. This rearrangement joins TRBV15 to TRBJ2-3; TRBD1 aligns across 7 bases. V was clipped by 6 bases and J by 0 bases; unmatched bases: 3. This CDR3 region has 14 residues. From germline, CDR1 is LNHNV and CDR2 YYDKDF (reference sequence). For the CDR3, the DNA is TGTGCCACCAGTAAGGACAGGAGCACAGATACGCAGTATTTT. It specifies CATSKDRSTDTQYF.

This chain joins TRBV5-5 and TRBJ1-5; D ambiguous. V was pared by 0 bases and J by 3 bases, with 10 bases between. The CDR3 extends over 15 amino acids. Germline CDR1 is SGHKS and CDR2 is YYEKEE (reference sequence). The CDR3 sequence is CASSLAAGPNQPQHF. In nucleotides, the CDR3 is TGTGCCAGCAGCTTGGCCGCAGGTCCCAATCAGCCCCAGCATTTT.

This clonotype is categorized as medium-sized (0.01 to 0.1%). The chain employs TRBV2 and TRBJ2-7; no clear D. Germline-derived CDR1 and CDR2 are SNHLY and FYNNEI. Trimming removed 2 bases from V and 2 bases from J, with 16 bases in between. The CDR3 totals 16 residues. DNA of the CDR3: TGTGCCAGCAGTGAATTAGACCGCACCATGGCCTACGAGCAGTACTTC. Protein: CASSELDRTMAYEQYF.

This clonotype was seen many times. The chain is built from TRBV2 and TRBJ1-3; D gene unclear. The CDR3 sequence is 14 residues long. Trimming left V 7 bases short and J 0 bases short, with 10 bases between. Germline-derived CDR1 and CDR2 are SNHLY and FYNNEI. CDR3 amino acids: CASTGSLSGNTIYF. The CDR3 DNA reads TGTGCCAGCACGGGGTCTCTCTCTGGAAACACCATATATTTT.

This clonotype was detected a few times. The chain employs TRBV4-1 and TRBJ2-7, with 12 nucleotides matching TRBD2. Unmatched junction bases numbered 4, after V lost 3 bases and J lost 4 bases. From germline, CDR1 is MGHRA and CDR2 YSYEKL. The CDR3 sequence is 15 residues long. CDR3 sequence reads: CASSQTGLAGYEQYF. In DNA form, the CDR3 reads TGCGCCAGCAGCCAGACCGGACTAGCGGGATACGAGCAGTACTTC.

Notes on this clonotype: This may be a read error, as it is one base from a much larger clone. The V and J genes are TRBV24-1 and TRBJ1-1; maybe TRBD1 (5 bases). The V end was cut by 9 bases, the J end by 9 bases, with 22 bases between. CDR3 length: 14 amino acids. Per germline, CDR1 KGHDR and CDR2 SFDVKD. DNA of the CDR3: TGTGCCACCCGGGGGGGACGGGGAAAAACTAAAGCTTTCTTT. It translates to CATRGGRGKTKAFF.

This sequence joins TRBV5-1 and TRBJ2-5, with unresolved D. The CDR3 runs 15 residues. Looked up from germline, CDR1 is SGHRS and CDR2 is YFSETQ. V was clipped by 0 bases and J by 1 base, with 10 bases between them. The CDR3 spells CASSLDVGPQETQYF. The CDR3 DNA sequence: TGCGCCAGCAGCTTGGATGTGGGCCCCCAAGAGACCCAGTACTTC.

The sample holds many counts of this clonotype. The V and J genes are TRBV20-1 and TRBJ2-6, with D possibly being TRBD1 or TRBD2 (5 bases each). This CDR3 has 17 amino acids. V lost 6 bases to trimming and J lost 11 bases, with 29 bases between them. Germline-derived CDR1 and CDR2 are DFQATT and SNEGSKA (reference sequence). The DNA for the CDR3 is TGCAGTGCAGTTGGGACGGACGTCCCCTCTGGGGCGGACGTCCTGACTTTC. Protein: CSAVGTDVPSGADVLTF.

In its sample, this clonotype was seen many times. The chain employs TRBV20-1 and TRBJ2-7; no reliable D call. V was clipped by 3 bases and J by 4 bases, with 10 bases between them. This CDR3 contains 12 residues. Germline CDR1 DFQATT, CDR2 SNEGSKA (reference sequence). Here the CDR3 reads CSARLDGYEQYF. The CDR3, as DNA: TGCAGTGCTAGGCTAGATGGATACGAGCAGTACTTC.

This clonotype was counted many times. The V and J genes are TRBV12-3 or TRBV12-4 and TRBJ1-6; D is perhaps TRBD1 (6 bases). Trimming shortened V by 8 bases and J by 9 bases, and 11 bases separated the two germline ends. CDR3 size: 12 residues. The CDR3 spells CASSGEGSPLHF. CDR3 bases: TGTGCCAGCTCAGGGGAGGGTTCACCCCTCCACTTT.

This clonotype occurred many times. The chain combines TRBV28 with TRBJ2-6, with D possibly being TRBD1 (5 bases). The V and J ends lost 2 bases and 0 bases respectively, with 11 bases between them. The germline V gene has CDR1 MDHEN and CDR2 SYDVKM. The CDR3 has 17 amino acids. DNA for the CDR3: TGTGCCAGCAGTTTAGATAGGGGCGGCTCTGGGGCCAACGTCCTGACTTTC. Its translation: CASSLDRGGSGANVLTF.

Many counts were recorded for this clonotype. V and J are TRBV7-2 and TRBJ2-3; D is unresolved. This CDR3 contains 13 residues. V was cut by 2 bases and J by 3 bases, with 6 bases left in between. In germline, CDR1 is SGHTA, CDR2 FQGNSA. CDR3 amino acids: CASSLMGTDTQYF. Written as DNA, the CDR3 is TGTGCCAGCAGCTTAATGGGGACAGATACGCAGTATTTT.